What follows are 13 T cell receptor beta chains derived from one specimen sequenced in a study of Tregs in tolerant kidney transplant recipients. The antigens of these receptors remain unknown. Produced via immunoSEQ multiplex PCR; TCRdb's table is partial and in-frame only. Found here are fewer than 45,000 clones, around 95% of them singletons; the top ten hold 0.37%. The sample consisted of Tregs from blood cultured with allogeneic cells. These receptors were obtained from a human donor in good health.

V usage is TRBV7-3 and J usage is TRBJ1-2; 9 nucleotides line up with TRBD1. Germline V gene lookup returns CDR1 SGHTA and CDR2 FQGTGA. The CDR3 is 13 amino acids. J gave up 5 bases and V 4 bases, and 2 bases lay outside the gene matches. The CDR3 loop is CASSYRGLYGYTF. The DNA of the CDR3 is TGTGCCAGCAGCTACAGGGGGCTTTATGGCTACACCTTC.

The V call is TRBV29-1, the J call TRBJ2-3; D gene ambiguous. The CDR3 extends over 12 amino acids. In germline, CDR1 is SQVTM, CDR2 ANQGSEA. V was pared by 3 bases and J by 5 bases, with 9 bases between. The chain's CDR3 is CSVEIRGDTQYF. CDR3 nucleotide sequence: TGCAGCGTTGAGATCCGCGGAGATACGCAGTATTTT.

The V call is TRBV6-5, the J call TRBJ2-1; TRBD2 might be the D (5 bases). The CDR3 extends over 16 amino acids. Per germline, CDR1 MNHEY and CDR2 SVGAGI. The V and J ends lost 4 bases and 4 bases respectively, with 17 bases between them. The CDR3 is CASSSPGSASYNEQFF. The DNA of the CDR3 is TGTGCCAGCAGTTCCCCGGGAAGCGCGTCTTACAATGAGCAGTTCTTC.

DNA of the CDR3: TGCAGCGTTGCTGGGGGTGGAAGGGGAAGGATAGAGGGGGTTGGTACGCAGTATTTT. It specifies CSVAGGGRGRIEGVGTQYF. This chain links TRBV29-1 with TRBJ2-3; D may be TRBD1 (6 bases). There are 19 residues in the CDR3. Trimming removed 4 bases from V and 8 bases from J, with 34 bases in between. Germline assignment: CDR1 SQVTM and CDR2 ANQGSEA.

The rearrangement links TRBV6-1 to TRBJ1-1; no definite D call. With 6 bases removed from V and 8 bases from J, the gap between germline ends came to 16 bases. The CDR3 spans 13 residues. Germline loops: CDR1 MNHNS, CDR2 SASEGT. CDR3 sequence reads: CASSITPGPEAFF. The DNA for the CDR3 is TGTGCCAGCAGCATCACGCCGGGCCCCGAAGCTTTCTTT.

This clone occurred once. CDR3 loop: CASTPSGRYNEQFF. The CDR3 region has the DNA TGTGCCAGTACCCCTAGCGGGCGCTACAATGAGCAGTTCTTC. The rearrangement uses TRBV19 and TRBJ2-1; 8 nucleotides line up with TRBD2. There are 14 residues in the CDR3. Unmatched junction bases numbered 5, after V lost 7 bases and J lost 3 bases. The germline CDR1 and CDR2 sequences are LNHDA and SQIVND (reference sequence).

The CDR3, as DNA: TGTGCCAGCAGTGGGACAGGGCTAGCGGCTCGCGGAGGTAGGGATGAGCAGTTCTTC. As protein: CASSGTGLAARGGRDEQFF. J is TRBJ2-1 and V is TRBV27; 9 positions agree with TRBD1. J gave up 8 bases and V 5 bases, and 22 bases lay outside the gene matches. CDR1 is MNHEY and CDR2 is SMNVEV in the germline V gene (reference sequence). The CDR3 is made up of 19 amino acids.

V gene TRBV18 combines with J gene TRBJ1-1; 7 bases are a match to TRBD1. CDR3 length: 13 amino acids. Germline CDR1 and CDR2: KGHSH and LQKENI. The junction had 4 bases not matched to a gene; V was cut back by 3 bases and J by 6 bases. The CDR3 DNA reads as TGTGCCAGCTCACCGGGCAGGGGGGCTGAAGCTTTCTTT. This sequence encodes CASSPGRGAEAFF.

The genes are TRBV10-1 and TRBJ2-3; TRBD2 matches 9 bases. Germline values: CDR1 WNHNN, CDR2 SYGVQD (reference sequence). V was pared by 10 bases and J by 4 bases, with 6 bases of the junction left unmatched. The CDR3 has 13 residues. The CDR3 protein is CATSSGIADTQYF. CDR3 nucleotide sequence: TGCGCCACCTCTAGCGGGATCGCAGATACGCAGTATTTT.

This chain links TRBV4-2 with TRBJ2-7, with a possible D match to TRBD1 (6 bases). In germline, CDR1 is LGHNA, CDR2 YNFKEQ. V gave up 1 base and J gave up 0 bases, with 10 bases separating them. This CDR3 is 15 amino acids long. The CDR3: CASSQATTGSYEQYF. In nucleotides, the CDR3 is TGTGCCAGCAGCCAAGCTACGACAGGCTCCTACGAGCAGTACTTC.

The CDR3 nucleotides read TGTGCCAGCTCACCCTTTCTAGCTGCTGAGCAGTTCTTC. The encoded protein is CASSPFLAAEQFF. V is TRBV18 and J is TRBJ2-1; perhaps TRBD2 as D (5 bases). With 3 bases removed from V and 9 bases from J, the gap between germline ends came to 12 bases. The CDR3 has 13 amino acids. The germline V gene encodes CDR1 KGHSH and CDR2 LQKENI.

This clone was found a few times. The chain recombines TRBV6-8 with TRBJ2-1, with D perhaps assigned TRBD1 or TRBD2 (6 bases each). V gave up 0 bases and J gave up 8 bases, with 17 bases separating them. Germline V lookup: CDR1 MNHGY, CDR2 SAAAGT. The CDR3 extends over 16 amino acids. CDR3 DNA sequence: TGTGCCAGCAGTTACTCGTCCAGCGGAAGGGGGGATGAGCAGTTCTTC. Its protein is CASSYSSSGRGDEQFF.

This clone was counted once. J is TRBJ1-6 and V is TRBV11-2, with TRBD1 matching over 8 bases. Trimming took 5 bases from V and 9 from J; bases not matched to a gene: 6. CDR3 size: 14 residues. Germline values: CDR1 SGHAT, CDR2 FQNNGV. The CDR3 bases are TGTGCCAGCAGCAGTGACAGGGGAATTTCACCCCTCCACTTT. Translating gives CASSSDRGISPLHF.